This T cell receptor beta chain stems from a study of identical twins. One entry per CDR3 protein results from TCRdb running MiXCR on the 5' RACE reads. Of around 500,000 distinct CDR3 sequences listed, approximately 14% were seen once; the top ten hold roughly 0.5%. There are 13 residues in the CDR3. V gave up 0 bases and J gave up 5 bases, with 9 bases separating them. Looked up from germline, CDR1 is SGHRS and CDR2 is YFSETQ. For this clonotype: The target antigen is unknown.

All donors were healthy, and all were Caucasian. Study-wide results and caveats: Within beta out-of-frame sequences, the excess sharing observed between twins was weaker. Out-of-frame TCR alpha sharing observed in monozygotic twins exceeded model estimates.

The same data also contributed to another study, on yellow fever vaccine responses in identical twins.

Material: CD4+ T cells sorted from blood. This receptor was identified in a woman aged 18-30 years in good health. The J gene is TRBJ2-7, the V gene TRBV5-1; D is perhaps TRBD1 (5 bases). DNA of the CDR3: TGCGCCAGCAGCTTGGCAGGGCAGAACGAGCAGTACTTC. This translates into CASSLAGQNEQYF. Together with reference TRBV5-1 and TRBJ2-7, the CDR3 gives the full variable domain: KAGVTQTPRYLIKTRGQQVTLSCSPISGHRSVSWYQQTPGQGLQFLFEYFSETQRNKGNFPGRFSGRQFSNSRSEMNVSTLELGDSALYLCASSLAGQNEQYFGPGTRLTVT.